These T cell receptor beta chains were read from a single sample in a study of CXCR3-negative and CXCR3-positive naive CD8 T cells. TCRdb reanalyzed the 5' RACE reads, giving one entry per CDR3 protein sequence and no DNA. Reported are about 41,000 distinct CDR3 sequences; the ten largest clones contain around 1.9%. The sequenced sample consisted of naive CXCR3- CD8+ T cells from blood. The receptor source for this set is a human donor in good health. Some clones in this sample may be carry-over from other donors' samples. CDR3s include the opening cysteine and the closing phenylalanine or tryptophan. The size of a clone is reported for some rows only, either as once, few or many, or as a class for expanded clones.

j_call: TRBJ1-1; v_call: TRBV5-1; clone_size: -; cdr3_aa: CASSPGPLEAFF
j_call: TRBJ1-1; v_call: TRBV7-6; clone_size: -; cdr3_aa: CASSPYNTEAFF
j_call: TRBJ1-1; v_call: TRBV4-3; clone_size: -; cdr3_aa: CASSQDGTLQGPNTEAFF
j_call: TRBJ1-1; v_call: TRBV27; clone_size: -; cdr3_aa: CASGPTLAGVPEAFF
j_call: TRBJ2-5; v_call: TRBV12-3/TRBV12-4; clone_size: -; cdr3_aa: CASSRDGTTKETQYF
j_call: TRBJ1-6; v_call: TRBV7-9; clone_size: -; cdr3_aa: CASSFLAGDNSPLHF
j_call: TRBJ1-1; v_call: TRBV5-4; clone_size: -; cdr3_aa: CASTLDTEEAFF
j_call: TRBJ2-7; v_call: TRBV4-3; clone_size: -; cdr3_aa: CASSQDPPGTSGYEQYF
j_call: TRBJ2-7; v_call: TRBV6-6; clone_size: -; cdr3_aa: CASSSAGGFYEQYF
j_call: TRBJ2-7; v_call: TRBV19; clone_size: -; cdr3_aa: CASNTGTETYEQYF
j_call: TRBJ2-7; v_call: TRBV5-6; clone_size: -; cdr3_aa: CASSLWRLGYEQYF
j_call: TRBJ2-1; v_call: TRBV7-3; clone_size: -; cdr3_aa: CASSLNDGTYYNEQFF
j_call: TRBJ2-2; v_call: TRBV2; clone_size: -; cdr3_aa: CASSQTSGGTTGELFF
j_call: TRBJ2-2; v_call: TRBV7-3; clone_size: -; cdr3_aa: CASSKRMTNTGELFF
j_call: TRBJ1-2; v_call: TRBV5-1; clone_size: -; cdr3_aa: CASSSTVSYGYTF
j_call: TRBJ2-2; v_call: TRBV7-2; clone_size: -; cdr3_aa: CASSQIGGELFF
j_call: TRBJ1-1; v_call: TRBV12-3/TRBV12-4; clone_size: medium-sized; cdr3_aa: CASSLGTSEAFF
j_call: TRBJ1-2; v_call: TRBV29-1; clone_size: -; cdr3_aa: CSVERQDNYGYTF
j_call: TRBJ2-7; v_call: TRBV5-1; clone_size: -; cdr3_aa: CASSLAGGPTYEQYF
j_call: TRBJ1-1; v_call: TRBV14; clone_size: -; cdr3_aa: CASSRLQGLNTEAFF
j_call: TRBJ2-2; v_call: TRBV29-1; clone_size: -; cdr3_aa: CSVIRGTGELFF
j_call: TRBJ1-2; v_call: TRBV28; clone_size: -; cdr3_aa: CASSLVEVSNYGYTF
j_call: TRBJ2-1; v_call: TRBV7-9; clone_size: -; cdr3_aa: CATLKGAEADQFF
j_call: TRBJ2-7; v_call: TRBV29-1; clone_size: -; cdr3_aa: CSVSGTVEEQYF
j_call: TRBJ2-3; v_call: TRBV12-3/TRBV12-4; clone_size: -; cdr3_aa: CASSFPKSTDTQYF
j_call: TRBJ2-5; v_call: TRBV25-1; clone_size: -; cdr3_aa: CASNGGGLETQYF
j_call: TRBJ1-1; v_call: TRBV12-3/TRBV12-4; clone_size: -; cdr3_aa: CASSLGSPGTAFF
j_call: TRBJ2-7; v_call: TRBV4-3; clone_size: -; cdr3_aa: CASSQGSIYEQYF
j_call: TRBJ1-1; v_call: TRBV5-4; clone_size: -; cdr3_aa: CASSLGDRSTEAFF
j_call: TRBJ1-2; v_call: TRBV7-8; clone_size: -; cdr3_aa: CASSLARTAYGYTF
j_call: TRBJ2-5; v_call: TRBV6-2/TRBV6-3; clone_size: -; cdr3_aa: CASSSSPPTGIETQYF
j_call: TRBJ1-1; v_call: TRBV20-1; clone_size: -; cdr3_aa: CSASPGRAEAFF
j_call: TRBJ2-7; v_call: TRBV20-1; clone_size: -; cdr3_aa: CSALRGETAYEQYF
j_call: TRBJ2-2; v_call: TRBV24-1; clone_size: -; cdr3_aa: CATSPGTANTGELFF
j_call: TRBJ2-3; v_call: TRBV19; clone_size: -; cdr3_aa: CASSPPKGLRLHTQYF
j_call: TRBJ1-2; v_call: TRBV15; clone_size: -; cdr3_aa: CATSRGSGYTF
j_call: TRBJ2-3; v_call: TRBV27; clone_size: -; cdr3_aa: CASSPGTGGWTDTQYF
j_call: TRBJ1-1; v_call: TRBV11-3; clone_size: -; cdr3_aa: CASSLDMRGSTEAFF
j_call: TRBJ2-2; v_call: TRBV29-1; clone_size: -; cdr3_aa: CSATRGDTGELFF
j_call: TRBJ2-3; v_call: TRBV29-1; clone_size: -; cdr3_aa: CSVPPGQGPDTQYF
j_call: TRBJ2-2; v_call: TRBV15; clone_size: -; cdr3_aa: CATSREAGANTGELFF
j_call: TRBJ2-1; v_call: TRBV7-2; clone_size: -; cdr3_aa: CASSLVGTAPAYNEQFF
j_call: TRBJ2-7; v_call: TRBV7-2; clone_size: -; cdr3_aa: CASSLDRGGDEQYF
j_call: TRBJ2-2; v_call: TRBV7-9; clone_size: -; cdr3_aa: CASSFPGLNTGELFF
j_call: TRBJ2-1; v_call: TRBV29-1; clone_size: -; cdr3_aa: CSVGGGRGEQFF
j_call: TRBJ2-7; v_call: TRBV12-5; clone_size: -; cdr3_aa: CASANHGTDFTYEQYF
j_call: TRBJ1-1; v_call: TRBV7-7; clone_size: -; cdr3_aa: CASSSGAFEGEAFF
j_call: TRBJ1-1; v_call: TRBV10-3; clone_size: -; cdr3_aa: CAISEGYEAFF
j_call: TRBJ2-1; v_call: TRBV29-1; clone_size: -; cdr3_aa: CSVELDGTPSYNEQFF
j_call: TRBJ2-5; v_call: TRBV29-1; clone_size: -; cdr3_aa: CSVPKLPSYGETQYF